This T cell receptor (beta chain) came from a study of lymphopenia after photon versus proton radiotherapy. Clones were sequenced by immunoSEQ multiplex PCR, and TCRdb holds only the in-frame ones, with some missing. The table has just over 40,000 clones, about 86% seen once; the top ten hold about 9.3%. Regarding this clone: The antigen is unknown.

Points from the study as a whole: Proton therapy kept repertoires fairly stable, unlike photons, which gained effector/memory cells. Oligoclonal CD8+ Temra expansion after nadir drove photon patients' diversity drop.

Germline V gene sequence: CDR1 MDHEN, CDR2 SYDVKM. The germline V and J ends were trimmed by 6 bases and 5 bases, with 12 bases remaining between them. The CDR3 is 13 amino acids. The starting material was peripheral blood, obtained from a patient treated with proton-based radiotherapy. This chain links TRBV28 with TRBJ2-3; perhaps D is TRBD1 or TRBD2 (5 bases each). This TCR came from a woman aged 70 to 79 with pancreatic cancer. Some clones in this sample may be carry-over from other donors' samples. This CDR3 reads CASRGLRGDTQYF. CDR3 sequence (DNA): TGTGCCAGCAGAGGACTTAGGGGAGATACGCAGTATTTT.